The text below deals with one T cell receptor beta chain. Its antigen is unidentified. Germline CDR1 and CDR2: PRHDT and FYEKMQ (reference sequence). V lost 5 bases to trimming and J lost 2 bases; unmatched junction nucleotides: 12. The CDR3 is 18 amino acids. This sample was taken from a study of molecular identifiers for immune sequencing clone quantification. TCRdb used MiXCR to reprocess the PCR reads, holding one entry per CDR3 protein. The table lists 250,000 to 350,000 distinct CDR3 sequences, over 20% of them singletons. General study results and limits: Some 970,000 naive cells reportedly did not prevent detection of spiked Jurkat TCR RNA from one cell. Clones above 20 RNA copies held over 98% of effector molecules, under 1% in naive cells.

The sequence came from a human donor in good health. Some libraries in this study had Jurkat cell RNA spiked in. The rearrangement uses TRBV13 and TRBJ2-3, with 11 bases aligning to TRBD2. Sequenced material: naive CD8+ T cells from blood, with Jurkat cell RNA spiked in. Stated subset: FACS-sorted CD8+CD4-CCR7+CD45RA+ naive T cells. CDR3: CASSPEVLAGGFTDTQYF. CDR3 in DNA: TGTGCCAGCAGCCCAGAGGTGCTAGCGGGAGGCTTCACAGATACGCAGTATTTT.